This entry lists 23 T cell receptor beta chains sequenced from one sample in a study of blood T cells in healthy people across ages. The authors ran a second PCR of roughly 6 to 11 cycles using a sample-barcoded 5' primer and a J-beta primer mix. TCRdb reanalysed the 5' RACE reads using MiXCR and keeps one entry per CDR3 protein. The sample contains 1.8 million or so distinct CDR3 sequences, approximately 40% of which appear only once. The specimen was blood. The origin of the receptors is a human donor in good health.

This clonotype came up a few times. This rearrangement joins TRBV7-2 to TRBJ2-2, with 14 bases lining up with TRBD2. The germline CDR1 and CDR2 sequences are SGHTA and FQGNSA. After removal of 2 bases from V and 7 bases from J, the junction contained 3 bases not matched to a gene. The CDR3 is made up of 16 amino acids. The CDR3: CASSLRLAGGNGELFF. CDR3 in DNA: TGTGCCAGCAGCTTAAGACTAGCGGGGGGGAACGGGGAGCTGTTTTTT.

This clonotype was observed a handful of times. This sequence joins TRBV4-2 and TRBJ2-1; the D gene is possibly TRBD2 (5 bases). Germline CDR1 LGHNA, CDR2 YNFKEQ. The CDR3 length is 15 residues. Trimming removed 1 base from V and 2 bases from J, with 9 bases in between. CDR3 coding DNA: TGTGCCAGCAGCCAAGCGGGGAGCCCCTACAATGAGCAGTTCTTC. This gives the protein CASSQAGSPYNEQFF.

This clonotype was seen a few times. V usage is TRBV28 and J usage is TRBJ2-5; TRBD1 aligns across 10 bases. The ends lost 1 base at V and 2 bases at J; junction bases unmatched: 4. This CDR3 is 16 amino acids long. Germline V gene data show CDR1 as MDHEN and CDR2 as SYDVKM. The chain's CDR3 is CASSLSLDRGQETQYF. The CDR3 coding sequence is TGTGCCAGCAGTTTATCTTTGGACAGGGGGCAAGAGACCCAGTACTTC.

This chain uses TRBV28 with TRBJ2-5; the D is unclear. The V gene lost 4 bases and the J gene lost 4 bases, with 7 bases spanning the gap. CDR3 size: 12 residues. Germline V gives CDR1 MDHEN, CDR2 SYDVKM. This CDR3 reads CASSSAVETQYF. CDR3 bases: TGTGCCAGCAGTTCCGCTGTAGAGACCCAGTACTTC.

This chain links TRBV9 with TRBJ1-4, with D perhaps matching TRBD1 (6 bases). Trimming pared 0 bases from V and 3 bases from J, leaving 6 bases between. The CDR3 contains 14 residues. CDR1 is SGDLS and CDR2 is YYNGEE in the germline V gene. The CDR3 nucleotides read TGTGCCAGCAGCGTAGCAGGGGCTAATGAAAAACTGTTTTTT. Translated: CASSVAGANEKLFF.

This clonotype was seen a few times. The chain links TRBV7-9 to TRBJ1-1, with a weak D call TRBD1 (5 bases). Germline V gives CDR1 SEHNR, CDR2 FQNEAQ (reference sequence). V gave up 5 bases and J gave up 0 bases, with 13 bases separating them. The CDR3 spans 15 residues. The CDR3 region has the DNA TGTGCCAGCAGCCCGCCGGGACTCATGAACACTGAAGCTTTCTTT. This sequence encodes CASSPPGLMNTEAFF.

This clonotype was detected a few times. This CDR3 is CSARDKGQGRVEAFF. The CDR3, as DNA: TGCAGTGCTAGAGATAAGGGACAGGGGAGAGTTGAAGCTTTCTTT. The chain carries TRBV20-1 and TRBJ1-1, with 10 nucleotides matching TRBD1. Trimming removed 0 bases from V and 7 bases from J; junction bases left unmatched: 8. CDR1 and CDR2 from the germline V gene are DFQATT and SNEGSKA (reference sequence). The CDR3 has 15 residues.

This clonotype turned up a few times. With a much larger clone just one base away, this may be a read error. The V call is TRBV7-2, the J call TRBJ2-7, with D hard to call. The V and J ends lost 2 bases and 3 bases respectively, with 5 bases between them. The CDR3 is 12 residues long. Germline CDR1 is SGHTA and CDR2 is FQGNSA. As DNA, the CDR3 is TGTGCCAGCAGCTTAACCTGCTACGAGCAGTACTTC. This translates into CASSLTCYEQYF.

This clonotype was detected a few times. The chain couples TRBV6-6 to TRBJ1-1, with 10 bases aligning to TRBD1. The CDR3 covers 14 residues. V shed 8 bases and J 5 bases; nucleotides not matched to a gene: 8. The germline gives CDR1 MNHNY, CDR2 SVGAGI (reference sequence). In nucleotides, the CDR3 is TGTGCCAGCCGACAGGGGGCATTGGGAACTGAAGCTTTCTTT. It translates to CASRQGALGTEAFF.

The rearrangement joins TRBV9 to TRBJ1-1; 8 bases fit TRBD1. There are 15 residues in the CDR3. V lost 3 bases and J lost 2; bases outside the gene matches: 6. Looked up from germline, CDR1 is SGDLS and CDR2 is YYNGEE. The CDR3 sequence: CASSGTGQGNTEAFF. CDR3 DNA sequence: TGTGCCAGCAGCGGAACTGGACAGGGAAACACTGAAGCTTTCTTT.

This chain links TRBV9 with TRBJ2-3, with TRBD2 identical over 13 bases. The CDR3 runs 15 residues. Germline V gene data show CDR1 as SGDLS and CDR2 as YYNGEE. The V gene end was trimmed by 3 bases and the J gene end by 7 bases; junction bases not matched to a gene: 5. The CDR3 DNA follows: TGTGCCAGCAGCGATCGACTAGCGGGGGGAAATACGCAGTATTTT. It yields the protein CASSDRLAGGNTQYF.

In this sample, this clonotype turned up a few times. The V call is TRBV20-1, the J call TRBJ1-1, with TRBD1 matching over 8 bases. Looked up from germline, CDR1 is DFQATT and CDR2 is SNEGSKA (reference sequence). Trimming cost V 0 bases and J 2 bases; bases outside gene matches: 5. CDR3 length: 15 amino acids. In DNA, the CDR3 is TGCAGTGCTAGAGAACCAGGGGGCAGAAACACTGAAGCTTTCTTT. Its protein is CSAREPGGRNTEAFF.

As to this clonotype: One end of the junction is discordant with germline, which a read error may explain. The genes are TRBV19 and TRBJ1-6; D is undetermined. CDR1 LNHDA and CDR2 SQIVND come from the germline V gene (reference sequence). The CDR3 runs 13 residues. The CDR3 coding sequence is TGTGTCAGTAGTATCGGTTGGGATTCACCCCTCCACTTT. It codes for CVSSIGWDSPLHF.

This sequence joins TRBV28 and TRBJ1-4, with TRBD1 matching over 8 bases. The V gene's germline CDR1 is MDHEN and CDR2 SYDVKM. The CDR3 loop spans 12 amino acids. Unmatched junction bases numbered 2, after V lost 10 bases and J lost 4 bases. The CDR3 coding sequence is TGTGCCACAGGACAGGGTAATGAAAAACTGTTTTTT. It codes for CATGQGNEKLFF.

CDR3 protein: CASSLNGGSGYTF. CDR3 sequence (DNA): TGTGCCAGCAGTTTAAATGGGGGGAGTGGCTACACCTTC. The chain recombines TRBV12-3 or TRBV12-4 with TRBJ1-2, with TRBD1 as a possible D gene (5 bases). The CDR3 runs to 13 residues. V lost 2 bases and J lost 7, with 11 bases in between.

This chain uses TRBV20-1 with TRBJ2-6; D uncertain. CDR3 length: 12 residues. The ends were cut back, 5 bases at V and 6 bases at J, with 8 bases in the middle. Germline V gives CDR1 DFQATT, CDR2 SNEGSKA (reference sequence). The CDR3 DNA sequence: TGCAGTGCTCATCTCGAGGCCAACGTCCTGACTTTC. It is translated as CSAHLEANVLTF.

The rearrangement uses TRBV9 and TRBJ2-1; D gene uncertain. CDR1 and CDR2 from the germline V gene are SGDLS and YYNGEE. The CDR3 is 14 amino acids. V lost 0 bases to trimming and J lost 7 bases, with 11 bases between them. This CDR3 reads CASSVVPQPNEQFF. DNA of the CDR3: TGTGCCAGCAGCGTAGTTCCACAGCCGAATGAGCAGTTCTTC.

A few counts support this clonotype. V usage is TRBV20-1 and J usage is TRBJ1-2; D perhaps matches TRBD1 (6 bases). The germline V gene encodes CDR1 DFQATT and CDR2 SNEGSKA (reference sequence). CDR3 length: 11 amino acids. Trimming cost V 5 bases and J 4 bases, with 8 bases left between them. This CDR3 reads CSAWTAYGYTF. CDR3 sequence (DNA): TGCAGTGCTTGGACAGCCTATGGCTACACCTTC.

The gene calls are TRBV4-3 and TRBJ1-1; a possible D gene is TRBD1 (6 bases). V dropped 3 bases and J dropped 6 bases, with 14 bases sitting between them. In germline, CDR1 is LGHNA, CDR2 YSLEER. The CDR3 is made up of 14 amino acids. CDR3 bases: TGCGCCAGCAGCCAGGGGTCAGGGGTAGCTGAAGCTTTCTTT. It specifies CASSQGSGVAEAFF.

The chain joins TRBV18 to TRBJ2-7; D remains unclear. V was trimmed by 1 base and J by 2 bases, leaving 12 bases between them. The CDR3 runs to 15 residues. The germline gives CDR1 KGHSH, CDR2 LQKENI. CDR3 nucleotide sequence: TGTGCCAGCTCACCACGTGATAGGACGGCCTACGAGCAGTACTTC. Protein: CASSPRDRTAYEQYF.

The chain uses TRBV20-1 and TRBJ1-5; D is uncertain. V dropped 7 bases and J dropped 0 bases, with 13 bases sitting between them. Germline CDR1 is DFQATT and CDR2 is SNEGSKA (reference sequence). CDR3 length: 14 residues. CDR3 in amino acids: CSVRPAGSNQPQHF. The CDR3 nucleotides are TGCAGTGTCCGGCCTGCGGGTAGCAATCAGCCCCAGCATTTT.

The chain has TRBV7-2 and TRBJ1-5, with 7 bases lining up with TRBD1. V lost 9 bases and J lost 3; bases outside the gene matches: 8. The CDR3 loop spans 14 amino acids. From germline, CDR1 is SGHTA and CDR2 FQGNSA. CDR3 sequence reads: CARRPGQTNQPQHF. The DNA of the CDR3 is TGTGCCAGACGACCGGGACAGACCAATCAGCCCCAGCATTTT.

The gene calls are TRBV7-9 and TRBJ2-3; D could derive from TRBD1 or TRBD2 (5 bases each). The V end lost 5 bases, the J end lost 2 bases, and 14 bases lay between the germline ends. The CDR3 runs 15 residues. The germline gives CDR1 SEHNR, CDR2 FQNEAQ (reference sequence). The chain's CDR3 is CASSPRDGDTDTQYF. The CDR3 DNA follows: TGTGCCAGCAGCCCCCGGGACGGAGACACAGATACGCAGTATTTT.